This T cell receptor beta chain comes out of a study of blood T cell repertoires in COVID-19. Study-wide background: COVID-19 samples from acute and convalescent phases originated in the United States, Italy and Spain. The cDNA or gDNA used as material had been derived from T cells, B-cell-depleted T cells, or PBMCs.

Those enrolled in Seattle joined during active infection and were followed longitudinally afterward. The authors' processing: By means of reference gene primer amplification, nucleated cell counts were estimated. Produced via immunoSEQ multiplex PCR; TCRdb's table is partial and in-frame only. For V, J and clone size, that table is used; D and trimming come from the DNA. The sample holds roughly 120,000 clones, about 85% seen once. Trimming at V came to 1 base and at J to 4 bases, leaving 13 bases not matched to a gene. This CDR3 spans 18 amino acids. Germline V gene lookup returns CDR1 MGHRA and CDR2 YSYEKL.

The chain carries TRBV4-1 and TRBJ1-3, with 7 bases lining up with TRBD1. Sequencing was done on a sample of peripheral blood. The sequence was collected from a woman of 80 years or more with COVID-19, enrolled during active disease. CDR3 amino acids: CASSQAPGGSVVGNTIYF. The CDR3 nucleotides are TGCGCCAGCAGCCAAGCCCCAGGGGGAAGTGTAGTAGGAAACACCATATATTTT.